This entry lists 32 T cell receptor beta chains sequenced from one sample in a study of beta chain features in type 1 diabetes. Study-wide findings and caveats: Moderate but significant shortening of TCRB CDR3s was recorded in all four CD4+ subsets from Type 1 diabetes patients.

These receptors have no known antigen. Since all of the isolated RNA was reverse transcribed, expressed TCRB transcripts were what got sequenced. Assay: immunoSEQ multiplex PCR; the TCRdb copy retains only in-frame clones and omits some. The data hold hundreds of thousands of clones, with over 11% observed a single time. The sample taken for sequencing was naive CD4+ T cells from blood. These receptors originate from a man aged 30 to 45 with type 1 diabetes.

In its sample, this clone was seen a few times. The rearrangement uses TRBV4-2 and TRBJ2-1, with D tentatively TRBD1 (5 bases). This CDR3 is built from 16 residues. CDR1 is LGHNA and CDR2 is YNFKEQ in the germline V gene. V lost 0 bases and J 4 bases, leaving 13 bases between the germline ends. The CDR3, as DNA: TGTGCCAGCAGCCAAGATGAGGCAGGGATTTACAATGAGCAGTTCTTC. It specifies CASSQDEAGIYNEQFF.

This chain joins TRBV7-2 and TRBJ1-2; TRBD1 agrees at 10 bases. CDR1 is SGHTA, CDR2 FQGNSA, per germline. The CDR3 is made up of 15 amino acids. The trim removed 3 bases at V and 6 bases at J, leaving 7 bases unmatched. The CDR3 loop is CASSFRQGAFDGYTF. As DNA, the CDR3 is TGTGCCAGCAGCTTCAGACAGGGGGCGTTCGATGGCTACACCTTC.

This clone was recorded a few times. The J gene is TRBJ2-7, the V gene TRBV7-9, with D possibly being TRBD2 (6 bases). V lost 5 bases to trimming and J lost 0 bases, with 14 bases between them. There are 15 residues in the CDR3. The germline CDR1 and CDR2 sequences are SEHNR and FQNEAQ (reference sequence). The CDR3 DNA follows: TGTGCCAGCAGCCCCCAGGGCGGGACCTCCTACGAGCAGTACTTC. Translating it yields CASSPQGGTSYEQYF.

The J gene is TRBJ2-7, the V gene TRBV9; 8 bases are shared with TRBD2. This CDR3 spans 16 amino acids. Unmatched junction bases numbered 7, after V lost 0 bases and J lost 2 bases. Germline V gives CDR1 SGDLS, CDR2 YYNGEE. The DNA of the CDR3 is TGTGCCAGCAGCGTAGGGAGTGCAGCGGGGGCCTACGAGCAGTACTTC. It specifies CASSVGSAAGAYEQYF.

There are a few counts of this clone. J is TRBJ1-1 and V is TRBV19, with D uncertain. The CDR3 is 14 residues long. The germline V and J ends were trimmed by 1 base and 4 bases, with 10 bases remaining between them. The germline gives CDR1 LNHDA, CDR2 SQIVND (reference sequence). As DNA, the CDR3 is TGTGCCAGTAGTATAGCCGTATCGGGCACTGAAGCTTTCTTT. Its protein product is CASSIAVSGTEAFF. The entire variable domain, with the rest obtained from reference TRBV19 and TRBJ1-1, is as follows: DGGITQSPKYLFRKEGQNVTLSCEQNLNHDAMYWYRQDPGQGLRLIYYSQIVNDFQKGDIAEGYSVSREKKESFPLTVTSAQKNPTAFYLCASSIAVSGTEAFFGQGTRLTVV.

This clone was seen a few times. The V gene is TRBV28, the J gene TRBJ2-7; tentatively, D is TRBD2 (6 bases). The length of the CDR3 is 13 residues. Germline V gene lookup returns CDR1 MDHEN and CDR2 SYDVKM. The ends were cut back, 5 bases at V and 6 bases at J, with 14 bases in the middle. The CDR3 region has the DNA TGTGCCAGCAGTATCCCGGGACTTGGCGAGCAGTACTTC. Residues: CASSIPGLGEQYF. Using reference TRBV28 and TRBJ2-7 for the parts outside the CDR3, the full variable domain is DVKVTQSSRYLVKRTGEKVFLECVQDMDHENMFWYRQDPGLGLRLIYFSYDVKMKEKGDIPEGYSVSREKKERFSLILESASTNQTSMYLCASSIPGLGEQYFGPGTRLTVT.

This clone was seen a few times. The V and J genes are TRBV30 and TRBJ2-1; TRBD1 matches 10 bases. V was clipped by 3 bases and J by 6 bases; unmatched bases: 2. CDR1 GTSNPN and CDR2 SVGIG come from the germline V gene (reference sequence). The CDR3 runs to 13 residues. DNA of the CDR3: TGTGCCTGGAGGTGGGACAGGGGCAATGAGCAGTTCTTC. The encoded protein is CAWRWDRGNEQFF.

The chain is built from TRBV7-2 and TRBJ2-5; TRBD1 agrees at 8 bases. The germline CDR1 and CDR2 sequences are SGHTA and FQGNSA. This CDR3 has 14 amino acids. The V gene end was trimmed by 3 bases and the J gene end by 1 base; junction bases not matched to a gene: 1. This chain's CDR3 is CASSLDRVQETQYF. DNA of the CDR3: TGTGCCAGCAGCTTGGACAGGGTCCAAGAGACCCAGTACTTC.

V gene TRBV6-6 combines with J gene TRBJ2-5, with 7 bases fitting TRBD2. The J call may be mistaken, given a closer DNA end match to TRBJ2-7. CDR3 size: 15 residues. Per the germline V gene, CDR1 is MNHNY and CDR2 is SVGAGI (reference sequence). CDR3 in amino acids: CASSYGLAATYEQYF. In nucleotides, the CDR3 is TGTGCCAGCAGTTACGGGCTAGCGGCAACCTACGAGCAGTACTTC.

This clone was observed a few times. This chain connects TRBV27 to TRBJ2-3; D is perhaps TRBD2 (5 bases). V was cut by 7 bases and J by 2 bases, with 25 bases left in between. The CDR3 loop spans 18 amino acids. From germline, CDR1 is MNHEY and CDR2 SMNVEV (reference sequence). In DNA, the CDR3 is TGTGCCAGCATCACTAGAGGACCGCCCAATAAAGTCACAGATACGCAGTATTTT. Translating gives CASITRGPPNKVTDTQYF.

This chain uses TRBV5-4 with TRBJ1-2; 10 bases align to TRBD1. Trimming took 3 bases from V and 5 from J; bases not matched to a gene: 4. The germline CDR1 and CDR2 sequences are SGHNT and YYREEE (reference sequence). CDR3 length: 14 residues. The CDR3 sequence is CASSWDRGFYGYTF. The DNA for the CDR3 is TGTGCCAGCAGCTGGGACAGGGGCTTTTATGGCTACACCTTC.

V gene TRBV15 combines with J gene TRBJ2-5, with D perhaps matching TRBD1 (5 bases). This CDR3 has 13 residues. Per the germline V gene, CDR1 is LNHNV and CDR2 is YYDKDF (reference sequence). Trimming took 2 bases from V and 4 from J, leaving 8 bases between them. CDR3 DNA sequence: TGTGCCACCAGCAGACAGGGTGCAGAGACCCAGTACTTC. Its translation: CATSRQGAETQYF.

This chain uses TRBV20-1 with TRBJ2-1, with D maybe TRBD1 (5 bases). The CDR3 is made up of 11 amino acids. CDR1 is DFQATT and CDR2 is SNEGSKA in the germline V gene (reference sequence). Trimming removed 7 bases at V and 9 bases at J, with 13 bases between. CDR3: CSVQGFGEQFF. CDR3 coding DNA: TGCAGTGTCCAGGGATTTGGTGAGCAGTTCTTC.

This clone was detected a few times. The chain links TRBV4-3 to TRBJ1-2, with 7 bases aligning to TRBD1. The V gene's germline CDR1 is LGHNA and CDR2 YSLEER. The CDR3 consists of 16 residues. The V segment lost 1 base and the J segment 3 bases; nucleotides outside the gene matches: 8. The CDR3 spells CASSQAQGVTYYGYTF. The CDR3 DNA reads TGCGCCAGCAGCCAAGCCCAGGGGGTAACGTACTATGGCTACACCTTC.

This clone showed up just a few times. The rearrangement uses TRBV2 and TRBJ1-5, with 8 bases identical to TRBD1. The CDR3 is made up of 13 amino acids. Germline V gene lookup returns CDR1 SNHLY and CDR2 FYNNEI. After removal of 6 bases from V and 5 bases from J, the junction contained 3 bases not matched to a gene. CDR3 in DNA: TGTGCCAGCAGGTCGACAGGGGATCAGCCCCAGCATTTT. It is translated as CASRSTGDQPQHF.

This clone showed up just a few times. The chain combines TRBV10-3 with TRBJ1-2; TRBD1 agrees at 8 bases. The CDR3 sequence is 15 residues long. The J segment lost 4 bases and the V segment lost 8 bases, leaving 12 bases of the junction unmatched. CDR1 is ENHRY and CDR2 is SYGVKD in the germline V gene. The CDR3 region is CAIGAGGAVGYGYTF. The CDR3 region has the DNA TGTGCCATCGGTGCAGGGGGCGCGGTTGGCTATGGCTACACCTTC.

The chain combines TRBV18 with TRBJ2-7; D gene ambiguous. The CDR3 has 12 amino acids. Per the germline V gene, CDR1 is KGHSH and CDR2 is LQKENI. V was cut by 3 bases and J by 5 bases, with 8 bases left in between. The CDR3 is CASSPYLDEQYF. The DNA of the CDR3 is TGTGCCAGCTCACCCTACCTGGACGAGCAGTACTTC.

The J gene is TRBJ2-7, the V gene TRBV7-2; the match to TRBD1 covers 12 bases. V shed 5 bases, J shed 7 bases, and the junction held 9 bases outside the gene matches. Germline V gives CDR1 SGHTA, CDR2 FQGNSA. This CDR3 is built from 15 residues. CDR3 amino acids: CASSRPGQGAPEQYF. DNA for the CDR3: TGTGCCAGCAGCCGGCCGGGACAGGGGGCGCCTGAGCAGTACTTC.

The CDR3 DNA follows: TGTGCCAGCAGTCCCACGGGACAGGCACCCTACGAGCAGTACTTC. Amino acid sequence: CASSPTGQAPYEQYF. The V and J genes are TRBV28 and TRBJ2-7; 8 nucleotides match TRBD1. CDR3 length equals 15 residues. Per germline, CDR1 MDHEN and CDR2 SYDVKM. Germline trimming cut 5 bases from V and 2 bases from J; bases unmatched to any gene: 8.

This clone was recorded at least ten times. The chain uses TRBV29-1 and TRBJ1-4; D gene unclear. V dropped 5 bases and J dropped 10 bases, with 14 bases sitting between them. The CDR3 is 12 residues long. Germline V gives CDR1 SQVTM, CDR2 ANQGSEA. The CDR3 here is CSVPQENGKLFF. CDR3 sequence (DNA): TGCAGCGTTCCTCAGGAAAACGGAAAACTGTTTTTT.

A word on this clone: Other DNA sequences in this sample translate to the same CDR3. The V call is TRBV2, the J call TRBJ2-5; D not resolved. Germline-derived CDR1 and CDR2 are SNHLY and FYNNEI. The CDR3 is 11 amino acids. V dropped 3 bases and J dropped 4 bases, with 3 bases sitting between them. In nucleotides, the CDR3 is TGTGCCAGCAGTGATAGAGAGACCCAGTACTTC. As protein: CASSDRETQYF.

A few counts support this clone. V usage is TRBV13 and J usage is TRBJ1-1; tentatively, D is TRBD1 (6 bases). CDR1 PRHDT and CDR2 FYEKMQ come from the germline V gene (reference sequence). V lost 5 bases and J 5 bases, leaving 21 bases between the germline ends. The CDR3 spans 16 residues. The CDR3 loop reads CASSRTNRVGGTEAFF. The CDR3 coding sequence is TGTGCCAGCAGCAGGACGAACAGGGTAGGGGGAACTGAAGCTTTCTTT.

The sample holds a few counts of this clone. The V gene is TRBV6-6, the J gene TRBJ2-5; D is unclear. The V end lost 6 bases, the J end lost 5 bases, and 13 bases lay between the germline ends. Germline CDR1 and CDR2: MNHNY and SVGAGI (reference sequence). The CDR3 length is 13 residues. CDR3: CASRSEIGETQYF. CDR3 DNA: TGTGCCAGCAGGTCGGAGATAGGCGAGACCCAGTACTTC.

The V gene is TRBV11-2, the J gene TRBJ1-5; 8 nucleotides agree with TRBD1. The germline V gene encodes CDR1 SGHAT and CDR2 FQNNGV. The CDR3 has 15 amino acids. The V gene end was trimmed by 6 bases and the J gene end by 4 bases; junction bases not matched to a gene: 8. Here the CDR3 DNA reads TGTGCCAGCAGACCGACAGGGGACATAAATCAGCCCCAGCATTTT. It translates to CASRPTGDINQPQHF.

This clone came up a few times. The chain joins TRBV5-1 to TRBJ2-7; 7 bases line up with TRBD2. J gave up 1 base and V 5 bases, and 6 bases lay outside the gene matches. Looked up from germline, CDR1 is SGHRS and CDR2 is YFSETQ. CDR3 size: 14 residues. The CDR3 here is CASRDREVSYEQYF. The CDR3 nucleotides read TGCGCCAGCAGAGATCGGGAGGTATCCTACGAGCAGTACTTC.

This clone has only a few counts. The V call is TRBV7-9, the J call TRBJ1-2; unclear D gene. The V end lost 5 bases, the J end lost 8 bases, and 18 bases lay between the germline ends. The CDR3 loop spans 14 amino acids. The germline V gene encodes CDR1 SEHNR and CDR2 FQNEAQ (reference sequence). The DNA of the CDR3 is TGTGCCAGCAGCCTCCGCAGCGGAGCGTGGGGCTACACCTTC. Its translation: CASSLRSGAWGYTF.

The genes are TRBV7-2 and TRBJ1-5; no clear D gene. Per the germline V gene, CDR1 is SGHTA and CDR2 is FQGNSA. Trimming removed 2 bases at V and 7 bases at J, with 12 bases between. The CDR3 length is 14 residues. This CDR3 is CASSLYRGFQPQHF. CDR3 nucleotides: TGTGCCAGCAGCTTATATCGCGGGTTCCAGCCCCAGCATTTT.

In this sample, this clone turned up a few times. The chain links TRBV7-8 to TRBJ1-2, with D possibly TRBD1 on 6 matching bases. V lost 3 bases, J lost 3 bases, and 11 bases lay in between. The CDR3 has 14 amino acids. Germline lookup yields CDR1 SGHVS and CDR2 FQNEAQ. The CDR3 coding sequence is TGTGCCAGCAGCTTCAGGGGACGAGACTATGGCTACACCTTC. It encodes CASSFRGRDYGYTF.

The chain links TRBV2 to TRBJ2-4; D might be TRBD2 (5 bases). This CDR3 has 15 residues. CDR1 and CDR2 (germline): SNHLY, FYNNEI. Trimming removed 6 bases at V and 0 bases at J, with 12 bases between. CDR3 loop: CASRPWTLAKNIQYF. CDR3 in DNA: TGTGCCAGCAGGCCCTGGACTCTAGCCAAAAACATTCAGTACTTC.

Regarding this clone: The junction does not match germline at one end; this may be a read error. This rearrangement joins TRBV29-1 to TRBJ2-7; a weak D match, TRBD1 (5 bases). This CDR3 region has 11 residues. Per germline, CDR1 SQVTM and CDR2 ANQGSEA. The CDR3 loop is CSVGQTYPIFF. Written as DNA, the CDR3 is TGCAGCGTTGGACAGACCTACCCTATCTTCTTC.

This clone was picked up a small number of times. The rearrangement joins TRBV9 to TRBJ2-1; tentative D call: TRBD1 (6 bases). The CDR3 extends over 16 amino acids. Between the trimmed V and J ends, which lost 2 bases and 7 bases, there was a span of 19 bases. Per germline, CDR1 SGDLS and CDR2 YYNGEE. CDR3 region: CASSVAPGHGSNEQFF. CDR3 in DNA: TGTGCCAGCAGCGTCGCACCGGGACACGGGTCGAATGAGCAGTTCTTC.

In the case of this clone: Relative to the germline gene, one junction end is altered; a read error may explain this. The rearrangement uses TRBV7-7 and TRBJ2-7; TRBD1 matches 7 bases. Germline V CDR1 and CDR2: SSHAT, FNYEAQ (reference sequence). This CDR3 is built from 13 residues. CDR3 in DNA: TGTGCTAGCAGCTTATACAGGGGCAACGAGCAGTACTTC. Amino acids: CASSLYRGNEQYF.